A selection of T cell receptor beta chains follows, all from one sample in a study of response to subunit inactivated influenza vaccine. TCRdb ran MiXCR on the RT-PCR reads and lists one entry per CDR3 protein. The table shows a few hundred thousand distinct CDR3 sequences, with more than 7% occurring only once. The source material was PBMCs from blood, sampled around 25 months after vaccination. These receptors came from a man aged 50 to 75 who received an inactivated influenza vaccine. Both conserved end residues are part of each CDR3. The order of the fields is clone size, J gene, V gene, D gene, CDR3 protein, CDR3 DNA. The D gene is left open where the match is weak. Expanded clones are given a class, and other clones once, few, many or no size at all.

many | TRBJ2-1 | TRBV29-1 | TRBD2 | CSVIAGGLYNEQFF | TGCAGCGTTATAGCGGGAGGACTGTACAATGAGCAGTTCTTC
NA | TRBJ2-1 | TRBV19 | NA | CASSILGTWSSYNEQFF | TGTGCCAGTAGTATCTTGGGCACGTGGAGCTCCTACAATGAGCAGTTCTTC
many | TRBJ1-1 | TRBV7-2 | NA | CASSLELGIPMNTEAFF | TGTGCCAGCAGCTTAGAGCTTGGGATCCCCATGAACACTGAAGCTTTCTTT
NA | TRBJ2-7 | TRBV5-1 | NA | CASSADRYYEQYF | TGCGCCAGCAGCGCGGACCGCTACTACGAGCAGTACTTC
NA | TRBJ2-2 | TRBV20-1 | TRBD2 | CSARAAGGPSGELFF | TGCAGTGCTAGAGCTGCGGGAGGGCCGAGCGGGGAGCTGTTTTTT
few | TRBJ1-2 | TRBV5-1 | TRBD1 | CASRLTGAYGYTF | TGCGCCAGCAGGCTGACAGGGGCCTATGGCTACACCTTC
few | TRBJ2-5 | TRBV6-2/TRBV6-3 | NA | CASSYLTTQETQYF | TGTGCCAGCAGTTACTTGACGACACAAGAGACCCAGTACTTC
NA | TRBJ2-7 | TRBV19 | NA | CASSIEADGPYEQYF | TGTGCCAGTAGTATAGAGGCCGATGGACCCTACGAGCAGTACTTC
NA | TRBJ2-5 | TRBV28 | NA | CASSLTDGPNIQETQYF | TGTGCCAGCAGTTTAACCGATGGACCCAACATCCAAGAGACCCAGTACTTC
NA | TRBJ1-2 | TRBV2 | TRBD1 | CASRTGGSYGYTF | TGTGCCAGCAGGACAGGGGGATCCTATGGCTACACCTTC
many | TRBJ2-7 | TRBV7-2 | TRBD2 | CASSLTSGATYEQYF | TGCGCCAGCAGCTTGACTAGCGGGGCAACCTACGAGCAGTACTTC
NA | TRBJ1-1 | TRBV12-3/TRBV12-4 | NA | CASSLVGSRSEAFF | TGTGCCAGCAGTTTAGTTGGCTCCAGGTCTGAAGCTTTCTTT
few | TRBJ1-3 | TRBV11-2 | NA | CASSRRGLSGNTIYF | TGTGCCAGCAGCCGTAGAGGCCTCTCTGGAAACACCATATATTTT
few | TRBJ2-5 | TRBV11-2 | NA | CASSLGRVRETQYF | TGTGCCAGCAGCTTAGGCAGGGTTCGAGAGACCCAGTACTTC
few | TRBJ1-4 | TRBV7-8 | NA | CASSERQDLGLFF | TGTGCCAGCAGCGAAAGACAGGATTTGGGTCTGTTTTTT
many | TRBJ2-7 | TRBV12-3/TRBV12-4 | NA | CASSFGGRTYEQYF | TGTGCCAGCAGTTTCGGCGGGCGTACCTACGAGCAGTACTTC
few | TRBJ2-3 | TRBV7-9 | TRBD2 | CASTSGRAVLTDTQYF | TGTGCCAGCACTAGCGGGAGGGCCGTTTTGACAGATACGCAGTATTTT
NA | TRBJ1-6 | TRBV4-2 | NA | CASSQDTRRIQLVSPLHF | TGTGCCAGCAGCCAAGATACCCGGAGGATACAGTTGGTTTCACCCCTCCACTTT
many | TRBJ2-3 | TRBV5-1 | TRBD2 | CASSLDGRGATDTQYF | TGCGCCAGCAGCTTGGATGGGCGGGGGGCGACAGATACGCAGTATTTT
NA | TRBJ2-1 | TRBV11-1 | TRBD2 | CASSLKLAGGNEQFF | TGTGCCAGCAGCTTAAAACTAGCGGGAGGGAATGAGCAGTTCTTC
many | TRBJ2-5 | TRBV6-2/TRBV6-3 | TRBD1 | CASSPGQLTSQETQYF | TGTGCCAGCAGTCCGGGACAGCTGACCTCCCAAGAGACCCAGTACTTC
NA | TRBJ2-5 | TRBV7-2 | TRBD2 | CASSPGLAGARETQYF | TGTGCCAGCAGCCCAGGACTAGCGGGAGCACGGGAGACCCAGTACTTC
few | TRBJ2-1 | TRBV6-1 | TRBD1 | CASSRGQGGNEQFF | TGTGCCAGCAGTCGTGGACAGGGAGGCAATGAGCAGTTCTTC
many | TRBJ2-3 | TRBV7-9 | NA | CASRKPRGRGTDTQYF | TGTGCCAGCAGAAAACCGCGGGGGCGCGGCACAGATACGCAGTATTTT
many | TRBJ2-1 | TRBV29-1 | TRBD2 | CSVNSGRYNEQFF | TGCAGCGTTAATAGCGGGAGGTACAATGAGCAGTTCTTC
many | TRBJ2-1 | TRBV2 | TRBD2 | CASSVSGGASNEQFF | TGTGCCAGCAGTGTTAGCGGGGGGGCGTCCAATGAGCAGTTCTTC
few | TRBJ1-4 | TRBV25-1 | NA | CASSEFTWRAANEKLFF | TGTGCCAGCAGTGAATTCACTTGGAGGGCGGCTAATGAAAAACTGTTTTTT